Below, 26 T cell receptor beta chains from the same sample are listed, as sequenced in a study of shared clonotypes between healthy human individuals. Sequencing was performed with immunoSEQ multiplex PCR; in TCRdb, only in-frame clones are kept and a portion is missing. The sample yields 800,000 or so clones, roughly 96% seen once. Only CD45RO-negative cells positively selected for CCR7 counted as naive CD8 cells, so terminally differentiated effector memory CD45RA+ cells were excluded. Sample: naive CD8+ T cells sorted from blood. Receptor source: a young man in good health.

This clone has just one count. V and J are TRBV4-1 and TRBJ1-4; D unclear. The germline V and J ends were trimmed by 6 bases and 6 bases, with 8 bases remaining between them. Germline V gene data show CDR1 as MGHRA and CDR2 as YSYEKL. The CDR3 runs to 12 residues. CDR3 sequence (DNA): TGCGCCAGCAGTCGAGGGTATGAAAAACTGTTTTTT. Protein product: CASSRGYEKLFF.

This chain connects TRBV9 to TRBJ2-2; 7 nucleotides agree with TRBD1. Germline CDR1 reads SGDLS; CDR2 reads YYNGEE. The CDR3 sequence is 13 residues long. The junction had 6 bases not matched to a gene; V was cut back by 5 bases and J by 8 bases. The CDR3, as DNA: TGTGCCAGCAGTGACAGGGTGTCGGGGGAGCTGTTTTTT. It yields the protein CASSDRVSGELFF.

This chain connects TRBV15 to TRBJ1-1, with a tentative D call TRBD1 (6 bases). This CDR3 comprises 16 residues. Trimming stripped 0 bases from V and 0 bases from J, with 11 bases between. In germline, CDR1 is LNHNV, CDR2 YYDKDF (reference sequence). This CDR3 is CATSREFTGLNTEAFF. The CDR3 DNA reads TGTGCCACCAGCAGAGAATTCACAGGGTTGAACACTGAAGCTTTCTTT.

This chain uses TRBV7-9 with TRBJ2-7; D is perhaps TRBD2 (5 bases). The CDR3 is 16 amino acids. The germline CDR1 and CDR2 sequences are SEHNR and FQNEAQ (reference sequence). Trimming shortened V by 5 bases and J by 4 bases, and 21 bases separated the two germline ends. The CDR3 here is CASSPKNRTGKYEQYF. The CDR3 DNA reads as TGTGCCAGCAGCCCAAAGAACCGGACGGGAAAGTACGAGCAGTACTTC.

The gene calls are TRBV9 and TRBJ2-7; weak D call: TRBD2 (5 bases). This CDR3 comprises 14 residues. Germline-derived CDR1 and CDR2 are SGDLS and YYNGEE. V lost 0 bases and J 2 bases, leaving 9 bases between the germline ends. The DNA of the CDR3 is TGTGCCAGCAGCGTAGCTAGCTCTGCCTACGAGCAGTACTTC. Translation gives CASSVASSAYEQYF.

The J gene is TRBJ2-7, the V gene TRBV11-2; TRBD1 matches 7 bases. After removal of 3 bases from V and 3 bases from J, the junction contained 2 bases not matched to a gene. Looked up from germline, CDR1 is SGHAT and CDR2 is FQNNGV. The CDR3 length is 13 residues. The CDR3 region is CASSFGTVYEQYF. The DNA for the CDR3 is TGTGCCAGCAGCTTTGGGACAGTCTACGAGCAGTACTTC. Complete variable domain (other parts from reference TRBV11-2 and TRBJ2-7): EAGVAQSPRYKIIEKRQSVAFWCNPISGHATLYWYQQILGQGPKLLIQFQNNGVVDDSQLPKDRFSAERLKGVDSTLKIQPAKLEDSAVYLCASSFGTVYEQYFGPGTRLTVT.

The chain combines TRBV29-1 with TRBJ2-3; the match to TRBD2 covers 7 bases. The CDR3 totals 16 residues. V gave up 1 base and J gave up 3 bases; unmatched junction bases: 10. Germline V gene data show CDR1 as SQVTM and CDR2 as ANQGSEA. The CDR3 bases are TGCAGCGTTGAAGGCGGGTGGGAGGGTCGAACAGATACGCAGTATTTT. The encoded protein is CSVEGGWEGRTDTQYF.

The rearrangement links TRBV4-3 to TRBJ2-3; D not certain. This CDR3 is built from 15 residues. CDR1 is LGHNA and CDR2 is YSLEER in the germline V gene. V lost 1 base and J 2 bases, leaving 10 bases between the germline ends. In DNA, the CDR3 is TGCGCCAGCAGCCAAGCCTCTGCCCCCACAGATACGCAGTATTTT. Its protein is CASSQASAPTDTQYF.

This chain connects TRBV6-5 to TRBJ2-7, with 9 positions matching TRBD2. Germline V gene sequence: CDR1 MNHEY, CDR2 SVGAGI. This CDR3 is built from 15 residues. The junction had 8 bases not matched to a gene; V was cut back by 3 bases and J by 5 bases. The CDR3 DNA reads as TGTGCCAGCAGTTATGCGGGAGGGTTGGGCCACGAGCAGTACTTC. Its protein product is CASSYAGGLGHEQYF.

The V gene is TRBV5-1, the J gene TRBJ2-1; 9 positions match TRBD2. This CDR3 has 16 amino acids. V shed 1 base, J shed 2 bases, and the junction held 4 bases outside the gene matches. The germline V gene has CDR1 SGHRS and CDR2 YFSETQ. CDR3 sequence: CASSLRGGRAYNEQFF. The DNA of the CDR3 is TGCGCCAGCAGCTTGCGGGGCGGGAGGGCCTACAATGAGCAGTTCTTC. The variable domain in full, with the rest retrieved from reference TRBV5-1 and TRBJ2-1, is KAGVTQTPRYLIKTRGQQVTLSCSPISGHRSVSWYQQTPGQGLQFLFEYFSETQRNKGNFPGRFSGRQFSNSRSEMNVSTLELGDSALYLCASSLRGGRAYNEQFFGPGTRLTVL.

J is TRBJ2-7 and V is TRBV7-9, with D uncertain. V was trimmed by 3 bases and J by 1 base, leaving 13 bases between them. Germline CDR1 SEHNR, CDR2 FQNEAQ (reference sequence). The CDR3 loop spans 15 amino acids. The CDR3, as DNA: TGTGCCAGCAGCTTGATCGCCTCAATGTCCTACGAGCAGTACTTC. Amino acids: CASSLIASMSYEQYF.

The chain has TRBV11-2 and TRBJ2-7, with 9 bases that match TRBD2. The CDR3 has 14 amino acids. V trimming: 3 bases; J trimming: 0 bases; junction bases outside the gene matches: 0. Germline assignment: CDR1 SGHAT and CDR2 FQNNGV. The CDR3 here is CASSFSGSSYEQYF. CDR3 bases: TGTGCCAGCAGCTTTAGCGGGAGCTCCTACGAGCAGTACTTC.

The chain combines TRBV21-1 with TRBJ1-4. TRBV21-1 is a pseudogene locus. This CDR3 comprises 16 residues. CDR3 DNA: TGTGCCAGCAGCAAAAAGGTCGCGCAGAAGAATGAAAAACTGTTTTTT. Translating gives CASSKKVAQKNEKLFF.

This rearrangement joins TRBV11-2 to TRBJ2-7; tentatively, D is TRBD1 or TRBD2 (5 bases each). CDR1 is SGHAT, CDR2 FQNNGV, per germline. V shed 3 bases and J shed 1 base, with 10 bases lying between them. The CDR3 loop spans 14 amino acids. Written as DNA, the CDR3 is TGTGCCAGCAGCTTTCGGGACCCTTCCTACGAGCAGTACTTC. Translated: CASSFRDPSYEQYF.

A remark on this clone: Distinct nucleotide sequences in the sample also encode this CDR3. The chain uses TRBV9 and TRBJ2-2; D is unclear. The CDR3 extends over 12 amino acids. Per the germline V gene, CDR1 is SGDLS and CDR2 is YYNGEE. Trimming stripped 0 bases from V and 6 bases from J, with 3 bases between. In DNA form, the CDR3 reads TGTGCCAGCAGCGTAGTCCCCGGGGAGCTGTTTTTT. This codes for CASSVVPGELFF.

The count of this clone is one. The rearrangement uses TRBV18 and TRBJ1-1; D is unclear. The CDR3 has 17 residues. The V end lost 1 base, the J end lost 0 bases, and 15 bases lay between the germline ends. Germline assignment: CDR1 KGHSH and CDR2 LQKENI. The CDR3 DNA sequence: TGTGCCAGCTCACCACAGATACAGAACTTCATGAACACTGAAGCTTTCTTT. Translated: CASSPQIQNFMNTEAFF.

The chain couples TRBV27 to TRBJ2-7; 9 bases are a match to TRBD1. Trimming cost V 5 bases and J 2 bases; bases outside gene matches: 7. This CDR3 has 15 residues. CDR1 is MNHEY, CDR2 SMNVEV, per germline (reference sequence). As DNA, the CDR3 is TGTGCCAGCAGTGGGCATCACAGGGGGCCCTACGAGCAGTACTTC. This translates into CASSGHHRGPYEQYF.

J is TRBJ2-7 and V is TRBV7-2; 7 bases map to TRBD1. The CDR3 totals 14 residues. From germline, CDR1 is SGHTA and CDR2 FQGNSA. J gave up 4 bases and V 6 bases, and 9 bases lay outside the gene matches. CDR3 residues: CASSYARGIYEQYF. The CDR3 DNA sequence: TGTGCCAGCAGTTACGCCAGGGGGATATACGAGCAGTACTTC.

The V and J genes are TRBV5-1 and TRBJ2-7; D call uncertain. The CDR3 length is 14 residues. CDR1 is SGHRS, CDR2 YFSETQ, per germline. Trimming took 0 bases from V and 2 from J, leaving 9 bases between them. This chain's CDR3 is CASSLGQTAYEQYF. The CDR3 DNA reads TGCGCCAGCAGCTTGGGGCAGACCGCCTACGAGCAGTACTTC.

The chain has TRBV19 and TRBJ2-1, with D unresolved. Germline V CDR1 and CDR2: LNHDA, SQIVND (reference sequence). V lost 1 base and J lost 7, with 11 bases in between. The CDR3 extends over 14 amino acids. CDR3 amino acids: CASSIGYGRNEQFF. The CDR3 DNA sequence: TGTGCCAGTAGTATAGGCTATGGGCGGAATGAGCAGTTCTTC.

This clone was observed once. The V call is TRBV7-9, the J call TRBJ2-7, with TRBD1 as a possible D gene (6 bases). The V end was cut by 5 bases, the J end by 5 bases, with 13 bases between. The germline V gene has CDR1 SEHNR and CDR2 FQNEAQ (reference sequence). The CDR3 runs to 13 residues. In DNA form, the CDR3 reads TGTGCCAGCAGCCCAGGGGCGAGGGACGAGCAGTACTTC. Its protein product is CASSPGARDEQYF.

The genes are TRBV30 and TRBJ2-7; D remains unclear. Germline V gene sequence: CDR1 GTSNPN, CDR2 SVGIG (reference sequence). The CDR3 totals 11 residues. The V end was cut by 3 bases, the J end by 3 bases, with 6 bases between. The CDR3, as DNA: TGTGCCTGGAGCCCGATCTACGAGCAGTACTTC. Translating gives CAWSPIYEQYF.

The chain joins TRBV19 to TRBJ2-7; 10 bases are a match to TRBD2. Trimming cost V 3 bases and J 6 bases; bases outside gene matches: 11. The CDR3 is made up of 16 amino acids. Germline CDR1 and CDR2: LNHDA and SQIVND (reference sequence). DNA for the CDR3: TGTGCCAGTAGTATCGGTCTAGCGGGAGTGCTGTTCGAGCAGTACTTC. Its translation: CASSIGLAGVLFEQYF.

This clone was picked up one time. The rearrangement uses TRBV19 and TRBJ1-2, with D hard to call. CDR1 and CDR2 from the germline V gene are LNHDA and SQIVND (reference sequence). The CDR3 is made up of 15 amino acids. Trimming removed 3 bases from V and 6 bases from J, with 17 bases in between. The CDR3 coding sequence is TGTGCCAGTAGTATTCGAGTTAACCACCGTGATGGCTACACCTTC. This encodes CASSIRVNHRDGYTF. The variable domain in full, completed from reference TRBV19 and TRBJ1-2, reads DGGITQSPKYLFRKEGQNVTLSCEQNLNHDAMYWYRQDPGQGLRLIYYSQIVNDFQKGDIAEGYSVSREKKESFPLTVTSAQKNPTAFYLCASSIRVNHRDGYTFGSGTRLTVV.

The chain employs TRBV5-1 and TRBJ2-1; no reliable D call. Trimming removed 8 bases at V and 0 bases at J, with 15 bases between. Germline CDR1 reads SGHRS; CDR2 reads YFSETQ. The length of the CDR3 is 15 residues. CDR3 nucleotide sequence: TGCGCCAGTTCTCCGGGCGAGAGCTCCTACAATGAGCAGTTCTTC. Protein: CASSPGESSYNEQFF.

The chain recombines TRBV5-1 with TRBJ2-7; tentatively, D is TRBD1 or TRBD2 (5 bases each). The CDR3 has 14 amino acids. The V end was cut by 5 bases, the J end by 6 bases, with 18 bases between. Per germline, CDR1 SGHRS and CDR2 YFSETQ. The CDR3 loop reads CASSYYGTESEQYF. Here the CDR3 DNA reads TGCGCCAGCAGTTATTATGGGACGGAGAGCGAGCAGTACTTC. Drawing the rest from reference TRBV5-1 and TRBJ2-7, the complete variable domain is KAGVTQTPRYLIKTRGQQVTLSCSPISGHRSVSWYQQTPGQGLQFLFEYFSETQRNKGNFPGRFSGRQFSNSRSEMNVSTLELGDSALYLCASSYYGTESEQYFGPGTRLTVT.